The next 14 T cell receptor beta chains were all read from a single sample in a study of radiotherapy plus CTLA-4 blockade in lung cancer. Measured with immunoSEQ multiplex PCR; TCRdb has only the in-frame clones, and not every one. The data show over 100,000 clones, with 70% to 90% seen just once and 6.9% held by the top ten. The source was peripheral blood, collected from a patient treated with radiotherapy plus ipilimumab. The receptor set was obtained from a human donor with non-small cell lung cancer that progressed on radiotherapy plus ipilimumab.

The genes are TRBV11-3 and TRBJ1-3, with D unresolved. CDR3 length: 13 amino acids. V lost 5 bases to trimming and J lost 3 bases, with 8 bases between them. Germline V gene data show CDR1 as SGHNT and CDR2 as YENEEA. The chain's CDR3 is CASSGSSGNTIYF. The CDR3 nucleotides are TGTGCCAGCAGCGGATCAAGTGGAAACACCATATATTTT.

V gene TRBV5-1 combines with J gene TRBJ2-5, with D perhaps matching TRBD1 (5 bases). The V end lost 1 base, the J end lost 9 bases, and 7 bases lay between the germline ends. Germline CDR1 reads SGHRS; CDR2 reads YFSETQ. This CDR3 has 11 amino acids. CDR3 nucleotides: TGCGCCAGCAGCTTGAAGGGGTCCCAGTACTTC. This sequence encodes CASSLKGSQYF.

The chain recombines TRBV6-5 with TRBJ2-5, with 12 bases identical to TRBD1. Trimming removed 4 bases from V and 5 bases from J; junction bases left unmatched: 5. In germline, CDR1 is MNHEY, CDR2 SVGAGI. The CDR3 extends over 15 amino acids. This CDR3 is CASSSGQGARETQYF. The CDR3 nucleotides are TGTGCCAGCAGTTCGGGACAGGGGGCACGGGAGACCCAGTACTTC.

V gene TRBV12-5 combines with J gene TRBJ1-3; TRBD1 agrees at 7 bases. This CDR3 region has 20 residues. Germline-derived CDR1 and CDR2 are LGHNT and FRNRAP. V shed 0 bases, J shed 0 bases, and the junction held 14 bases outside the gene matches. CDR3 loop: CASGLVLYLDRASSGNTIYF. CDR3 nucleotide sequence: TGTGCTAGTGGTTTGGTATTGTACCTCGACAGGGCCAGCTCTGGAAACACCATATATTTT.

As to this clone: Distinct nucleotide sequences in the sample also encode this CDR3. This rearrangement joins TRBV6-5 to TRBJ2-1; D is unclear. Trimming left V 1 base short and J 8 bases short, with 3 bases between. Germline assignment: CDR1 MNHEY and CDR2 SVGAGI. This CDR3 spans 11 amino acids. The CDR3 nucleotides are TGTGCCAGCAGTTACTTTGATGAGCAGTTCTTC. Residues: CASSYFDEQFF.

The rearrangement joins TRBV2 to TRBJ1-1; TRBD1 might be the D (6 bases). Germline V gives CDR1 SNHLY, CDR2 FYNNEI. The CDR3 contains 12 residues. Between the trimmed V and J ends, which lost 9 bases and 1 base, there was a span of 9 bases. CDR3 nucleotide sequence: TGTGCCAGTATGGGACAGAACACTGAAGCTTTCTTT. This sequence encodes CASMGQNTEAFF. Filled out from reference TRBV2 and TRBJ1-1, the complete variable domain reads EPEVTQTPSHQVTQMGQEVILRCVPISNHLYFYWYRQILGQKVEFLVSFYNNEISEKSEIFDDQFSVERPDGSNFTLKIRSTKLEDSAMYFCASMGQNTEAFFGQGTRLTVV.

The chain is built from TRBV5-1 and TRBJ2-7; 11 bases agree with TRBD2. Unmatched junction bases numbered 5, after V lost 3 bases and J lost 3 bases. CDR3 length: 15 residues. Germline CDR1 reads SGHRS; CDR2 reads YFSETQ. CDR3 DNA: TGCGCCAGCAGCTCTACTAGCGGGAGACTCTACGAGCAGTACTTC. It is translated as CASSSTSGRLYEQYF.

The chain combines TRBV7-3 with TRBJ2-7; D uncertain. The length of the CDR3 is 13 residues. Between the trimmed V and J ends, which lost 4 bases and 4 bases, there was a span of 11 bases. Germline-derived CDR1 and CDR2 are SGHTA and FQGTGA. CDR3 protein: CASSSQTGYEQYF. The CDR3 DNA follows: TGTGCCAGCAGCTCGCAAACGGGTTACGAGCAGTACTTC.

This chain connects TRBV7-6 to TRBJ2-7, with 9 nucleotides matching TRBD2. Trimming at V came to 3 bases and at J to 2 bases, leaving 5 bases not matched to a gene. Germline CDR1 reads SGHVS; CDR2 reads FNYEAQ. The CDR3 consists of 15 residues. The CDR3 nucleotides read TGTGCCAGCAGCTTGACTAGCGGAAAGACCTACGAGCAGTACTTC. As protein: CASSLTSGKTYEQYF.

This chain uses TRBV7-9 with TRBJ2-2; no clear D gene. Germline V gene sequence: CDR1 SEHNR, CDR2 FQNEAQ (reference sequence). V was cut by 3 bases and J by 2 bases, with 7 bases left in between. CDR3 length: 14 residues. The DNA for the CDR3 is TGTGCCAGCAGCTTTGTGGTCAACACCGGGGAGCTGTTTTTT. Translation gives CASSFVVNTGELFF. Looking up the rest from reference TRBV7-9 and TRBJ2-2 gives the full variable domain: DTGVSQNPRHKITKRGQNVTFRCDPISEHNRLYWYRQTLGQGPEFLTYFQNEAQLEKSRLLSDRFSAERPKGSFSTLEIQRTEQGDSAMYLCASSFVVNTGELFFGEGSRLTVL.

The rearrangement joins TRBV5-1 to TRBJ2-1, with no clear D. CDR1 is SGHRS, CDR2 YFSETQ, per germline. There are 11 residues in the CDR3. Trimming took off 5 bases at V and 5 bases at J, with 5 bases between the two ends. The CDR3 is CASRKNNEQFF. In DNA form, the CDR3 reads TGCGCCAGCAGGAAGAACAATGAGCAGTTCTTC. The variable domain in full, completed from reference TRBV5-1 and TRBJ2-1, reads KAGVTQTPRYLIKTRGQQVTLSCSPISGHRSVSWYQQTPGQGLQFLFEYFSETQRNKGNFPGRFSGRQFSNSRSEMNVSTLELGDSALYLCASRKNNEQFFGPGTRLTVL.

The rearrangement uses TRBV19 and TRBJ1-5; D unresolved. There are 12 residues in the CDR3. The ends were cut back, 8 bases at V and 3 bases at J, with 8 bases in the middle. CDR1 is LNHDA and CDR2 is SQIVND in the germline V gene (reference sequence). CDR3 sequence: CASSEINQPQHF. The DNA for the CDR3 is TGTGCCAGTTCCGAAATCAATCAGCCCCAGCATTTT.

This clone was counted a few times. This CDR3 reads CASRWDSRVKDTIYF. The CDR3 DNA reads as TGTGCCAGCAGATGGGACAGCCGCGTCAAAGACACCATATATTTT. This chain connects TRBV6-6 to TRBJ1-3; 7 nucleotides agree with TRBD1. Trimming removed 6 bases from V and 8 bases from J; junction bases left unmatched: 13. The CDR3 sequence is 15 residues long. Germline CDR1 MNHNY, CDR2 SVGAGI (reference sequence).

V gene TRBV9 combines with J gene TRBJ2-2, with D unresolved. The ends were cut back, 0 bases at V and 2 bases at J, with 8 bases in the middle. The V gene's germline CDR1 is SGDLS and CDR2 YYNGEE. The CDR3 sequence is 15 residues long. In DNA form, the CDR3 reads TGTGCCAGCAGCGTAGAGGGCTACAACACCGGGGAGCTGTTTTTT. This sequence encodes CASSVEGYNTGELFF.